The present T cell receptor beta chain was sequenced within a study of beta chain features in type 1 diabetes. Study-level findings and limits: Patients with Type 1 diabetes showed moderately but significantly shorter TCRB CDR3s in all four CD4+ subsets.

In total, each donor contributed a single heparinised blood draw that averaged around 100 mL. This clone has ten or more counts. What it binds is not known. All of the isolated RNA was reverse transcribed, so expressed TCRB transcripts were sequenced. The table came from immunoSEQ multiplex PCR; TCRdb's copy has only in-frame clones and leaves some out. Among some 360,000 clones listed, 8% to 10% were seen once. V was cut by 4 bases and J by 9 bases, with 19 bases left in between. There are 15 residues in the CDR3. The germline V gene encodes CDR1 SGHDN and CDR2 FVKESK. Source material: central memory CD4+ T cells from blood. The origin of this receptor is a man younger than 40 with type 1 diabetes. The J gene is TRBJ2-1, the V gene TRBV14, with a tentative D call TRBD2 (6 bases). DNA for the CDR3: TGTGCCAGCAGCCTTTTATGGGCGCAAGCGGGTGAGCAGTTCTTC. Translating it yields CASSLLWAQAGEQFF. The full variable domain, its missing parts supplied by reference TRBV14 and TRBJ2-1, is EAGVTQFPSHSVIEKGQTVTLRCDPISGHDNLYWYRRVMGKEIKFLLHFVKESKQDESGMPNNRFLAERTGGTYSTLKVQPAELEDSGVYFCASSLLWAQAGEQFFGPGTRLTVL.